The clone carrying this TCR beta chain was picked up a small number of times. The target antigen is unknown. The data stem from a study of T-cell memory formation after mild COVID-19. Whole-study findings and limits: Day 15 to 85 contracting clones showed balanced CD4/CD8; later expanders leaned CD4+. Cross-reactive memory apparently joined, as some responding clones appeared in pre-infection memory.

This CDR3 is built from 12 residues. Germline-derived CDR1 and CDR2 are SGHRS and YFSETQ. V lost 5 bases, J lost 8 bases, and 11 bases lay in between. TCRdb re-called the 5' RACE reads with MiXCR, one entry per CDR3 protein. Of 350,000 to 500,000 distinct CDR3 sequences listed, 23% are singletons. The clonotype comes from an adult woman who had mild COVID-19 (a few samples of this study predate the infection). Cell type and time point are not known. Sequenced material: PBMCs or a T cell subset sorted from them (not recorded which). This sequence joins TRBV5-1 and TRBJ2-1; possible D gene TRBD2, 6 bases. The CDR3, as DNA: TGCGCCAGCAGGTCACTAGCAGATGAGCAGTTCTTC. Amino acid sequence: CASRSLADEQFF.